This T cell receptor beta chain was identified in a study of control samples from healthy donors and cancer patients. J gave up 6 bases and V 4 bases, and 11 bases lay outside the gene matches. The CDR3 runs 15 residues. Germline V CDR1 and CDR2: SGHNT, YYREEE (reference sequence). Libraries were prepared by immunoSEQ multiplex PCR; TCRdb keeps only in-frame clonotypes and omits some of them. The repertoire includes about 130,000 clones, around 92% of them detected once, and roughly 0.54% sits in the top ten. The sample comprised PBMCs. This sequence originates from a man older than 75 with head and neck cancer. The chain employs TRBV5-4 and TRBJ2-7, with TRBD1 matching 9 bases. The CDR3, as DNA: TGTGCCAGCAGCCTGCCGGGACAGGGATCTTCCGAGCAGTACTTC. Protein product: CASSLPGQGSSEQYF. Complete variable domain (other parts from reference TRBV5-4 and TRBJ2-7): ETGVTQSPTHLIKTRGQQVTLRCSSQSGHNTVSWYQQALGQGPQFIFQYYREEENGRGNFPPRFSGLQFPNYSSELNVNALELDDSALYLCASSLPGQGSSEQYFGPGTRLTVT.